The 21 T cell receptor beta chains below come from one sample, sequenced in a study of blood T cell repertoires in COVID-19. Libraries were prepared by immunoSEQ multiplex PCR; TCRdb keeps only in-frame clonotypes and omits some of them. Among tens of thousands of clones listed, 75% to 85% were seen once. Input material: peripheral blood. The source is a man aged 55-75 years with acute or convalescent COVID-19.

The chain is built from TRBV7-9 and TRBJ2-2; 8 bases fit TRBD2. The V gene end was trimmed by 1 base and the J gene end by 4 bases; junction bases not matched to a gene: 5. CDR1 is SEHNR, CDR2 FQNEAQ, per germline (reference sequence). The CDR3 runs to 16 residues. CDR3 region: CASSLEQRGSTGELFF. DNA of the CDR3: TGTGCCAGCAGCTTAGAACAGCGGGGGTCCACCGGGGAGCTGTTTTTT.

This clone was found once. The chain carries TRBV2 and TRBJ2-7, with a weak D call TRBD1 (6 bases). Trimming shortened V by 4 bases and J by 4 bases, and 11 bases separated the two germline ends. This CDR3 has 13 residues. CDR1 is SNHLY and CDR2 is FYNNEI in the germline V gene. CDR3 in amino acids: CASSVGAKYEQYF. The CDR3, as DNA: TGTGCCAGCAGTGTGGGGGCTAAATACGAGCAGTACTTC.

The chain combines TRBV6-5 with TRBJ2-5; a weak D match, TRBD2 (5 bases). The V gene lost 2 bases and the J gene lost 5 bases, with 6 bases spanning the gap. The CDR3 is 12 amino acids. The V gene's germline CDR1 is MNHEY and CDR2 SVGAGI. CDR3 coding DNA: TGTGCCAGCAGTTACAAGCGGGAGACCCAGTACTTC. Translating gives CASSYKRETQYF.

The chain couples TRBV3-1 (or the pseudogene TRBV3-2) to TRBJ2-3, with 7 bases fitting TRBD2. The V gene end was trimmed by 1 base and the J gene end by 0 bases; junction bases not matched to a gene: 13. CDR1 is LGHDT, CDR2 YNNKEL, per germline (reference sequence). This CDR3 contains 19 residues. CDR3 loop: CASSQGISGGGGSTDTQYF. CDR3 DNA: TGTGCCAGCAGCCAAGGAATCTCGGGTGGCGGGGGAAGCACAGATACGCAGTATTTT.

This clone was seen only a few times. This sequence joins TRBV10-3 and TRBJ1-2; 8 bases map to TRBD1. V dropped 7 bases and J dropped 7; count of bases not matched to a gene: 11. The CDR3 runs 14 residues. The germline V gene has CDR1 ENHRY and CDR2 SYGVKD. The CDR3 spells CAITSGQGLFGYTF. CDR3 in DNA: TGTGCCATCACTTCCGGACAGGGCCTGTTTGGCTACACCTTC.

This clone was found a few times. This chain links TRBV18 with TRBJ1-1; possibly TRBD1 for D (6 bases). In germline, CDR1 is KGHSH, CDR2 LQKENI. The CDR3 has 14 residues. V was pared by 5 bases and J by 2 bases, with 12 bases between. CDR3 sequence: CASSAGQSNTEAFF. The CDR3 DNA reads as TGTGCCAGCTCAGCCGGACAGTCTAACACTGAAGCTTTCTTT.

J is TRBJ1-6 and V is TRBV30; TRBD1 agrees at 11 bases. The CDR3 is made up of 14 amino acids. V lost 1 base, J lost 9 bases, and 2 bases stayed unmatched. From germline, CDR1 is GTSNPN and CDR2 SVGIG (reference sequence). CDR3 DNA: TGTGCCTGGAGTGGGGGACAGGGGGTTTCACCCCTCCACTTT. Translating it yields CAWSGGQGVSPLHF.

The gene calls are TRBV11-2 and TRBJ1-5; D not resolved. CDR3 size: 15 residues. Trimming removed 4 bases from V and 2 bases from J, with 12 bases in between. The V gene's germline CDR1 is SGHAT and CDR2 FQNNGV. The CDR3 region is CASSSQVGGNQPQHF. CDR3 bases: TGTGCCAGCAGCTCGCAGGTGGGCGGCAATCAGCCCCAGCATTTT.

The sample holds a few counts of this clone. The chain couples TRBV14 to TRBJ1-2; D not certain. The CDR3 is 12 amino acids. V lost 1 base to trimming and J lost 10 bases, with 10 bases between them. Germline V gene sequence: CDR1 SGHDN, CDR2 FVKESK. CDR3 sequence reads: CASSQVNRDYTF. The CDR3 nucleotides read TGTGCCAGCAGCCAAGTAAACAGAGACTACACCTTC.

The rearrangement joins TRBV6-2 or TRBV6-3 to TRBJ2-5; no reliable D call. Germline CDR1 is MNHEY and CDR2 is SVGEGT. This CDR3 is built from 13 residues. Trimming stripped 6 bases from V and 9 bases from J, with 17 bases between. The CDR3 loop reads CASSLTSSHSQYF. The CDR3 bases are TGTGCCAGCAGCCTTACATCCTCTCATTCCCAGTACTTC.

The chain employs TRBV19 and TRBJ1-4; D not resolved. Trimming removed 0 bases from V and 4 bases from J, with 6 bases in between. Germline CDR1 and CDR2: LNHDA and SQIVND (reference sequence). The CDR3 contains 14 residues. CDR3 loop: CASSIERDNEKLFF. CDR3 in DNA: TGTGCCAGTAGTATAGAGAGAGATAATGAAAAACTGTTTTTT.

The chain has TRBV14 and TRBJ2-5; 13 positions match TRBD2. The junction had 12 bases not matched to a gene; V was cut back by 1 base and J by 10 bases. This CDR3 region has 17 residues. Looked up from germline, CDR1 is SGHDN and CDR2 is FVKESK. Written as DNA, the CDR3 is TGTGCCAGCAGCCAAGTGTCCCCGGGACTAGCGGGAAGCGACCAGTACTTC. This sequence encodes CASSQVSPGLAGSDQYF.

The rearrangement uses TRBV15 and TRBJ1-5; D is unresolved. CDR1 and CDR2 from the germline V gene are LNHNV and YYDKDF (reference sequence). The CDR3 spans 13 residues. The germline V and J ends were trimmed by 3 bases and 0 bases, with 3 bases remaining between them. CDR3 region: CATSSYSNQPQHF. The DNA for the CDR3 is TGTGCCACCAGCAGTTATAGCAATCAGCCCCAGCATTTT.

This clone has only a few counts. This chain joins TRBV3-1 (or the pseudogene TRBV3-2) and TRBJ2-1; 8 bases map to TRBD1. This CDR3 contains 18 residues. Trimming took 6 bases from V and 7 from J; bases not matched to a gene: 20. CDR1 and CDR2 (germline): LGHDT, YNNKEL (reference sequence). CDR3 nucleotides: TGTGCCAGCAGTCAAAGTGGGGGTCCGGGACAGGTGAAAAATGAGCAGTTCTTC. Translated, it gives CASSQSGGPGQVKNEQFF.

This chain links TRBV14 with TRBJ2-6; D is possibly TRBD1 (5 bases). The V gene lost 4 bases and the J gene lost 3 bases, with 13 bases spanning the gap. The CDR3 length is 16 residues. Germline CDR1 SGHDN, CDR2 FVKESK. The CDR3: CASSPDTGDGANVLTF. The CDR3 DNA reads TGTGCCAGCAGCCCAGACACAGGAGATGGGGCCAACGTCCTGACTTTC.

V usage is TRBV24-1 and J usage is TRBJ1-2; tentatively, D is TRBD1 (6 bases). The CDR3 contains 13 residues. The germline V and J ends were trimmed by 4 bases and 5 bases, with 10 bases remaining between them. CDR1 is KGHDR, CDR2 SFDVKD, per germline. Here the CDR3 DNA reads TGTGCCACCAGTGACGCAAGGGGGTATGGCTACACCTTC. It is translated as CATSDARGYGYTF.

The chain combines TRBV10-3 with TRBJ1-1; D is possibly TRBD1 (5 bases). This CDR3 is built from 16 residues. The germline gives CDR1 ENHRY, CDR2 SYGVKD. The V gene lost 1 base and the J gene lost 4 bases, with 16 bases spanning the gap. The CDR3 DNA is TGTGCCATCAGTGAGTTCCCCGGGACGCGGGGCACTGAAGCTTTCTTT. Its translation is CAISEFPGTRGTEAFF.

The chain has TRBV25-1 and TRBJ2-1; D perhaps matches TRBD1 (6 bases). This CDR3 contains 16 residues. Germline CDR1 and CDR2: MGHDK and SYGVNS. Trimming took 1 base from V and 4 from J, leaving 14 bases between them. The CDR3 bases are TGTGCCAGCAGTGAATTTGGCAGGGGACCGTACAATGAGCAGTTCTTC. This gives the protein CASSEFGRGPYNEQFF.

V is TRBV20-1 and J is TRBJ2-7, with D tentatively TRBD1 (5 bases). Trimming took 5 bases from V and 6 from J, leaving 11 bases between them. Germline V gene lookup returns CDR1 DFQATT and CDR2 SNEGSKA (reference sequence). The CDR3 is 11 amino acids. CDR3 nucleotide sequence: TGCAGTGCTCCGAAGGGGTTCGAGCAGTACTTC. Protein product: CSAPKGFEQYF.

The rearrangement links TRBV29-1 to TRBJ2-2; tentative D call: TRBD1 (5 bases). Trimming took off 3 bases at V and 4 bases at J, with 15 bases between the two ends. Germline V CDR1 and CDR2: SQVTM, ANQGSEA. The CDR3 is 15 amino acids. CDR3 DNA sequence: TGCAGCGTTGACAGGGCTAATAATGGCACCGGGGAGCTGTTTTTT. Translation gives CSVDRANNGTGELFF.

This clone has just one count. The gene calls are TRBV19 and TRBJ2-5, with 11 bases matching TRBD1. From germline, CDR1 is LNHDA and CDR2 SQIVND (reference sequence). This CDR3 spans 16 amino acids. Trimming removed 4 bases from V and 1 base from J; junction bases left unmatched: 5. DNA for the CDR3: TGTGCCAGTAGTAATCACGGGACAGGGGGCCAAGAGACCCAGTACTTC. It translates to CASSNHGTGGQETQYF.